This TCR beta chain was captured by sequencing in a study of human T cells and chemical hapten exposure. TCRdb re-derived calls from the RACE reads in MiXCR, one entry per CDR3 protein. This table has about 85,000 distinct CDR3 sequences, 8.5% appearing once. As to time point: pre-sensitization, week 0. Treatment in this sample: therapeutic diphenylcyclopropenone sensitization with weekly scalp DPC. Trimming shortened V by 7 bases and J by 3 bases, and 18 bases separated the two germline ends. The CDR3 consists of 15 residues. The germline V gene encodes CDR1 MNHEY and CDR2 SVGEGT. The sequencing used whole blood, collected in connection with sensitization to the hapten diphenylcyclopropenone (DPC). This chain connects TRBV6-2 or TRBV6-3 to TRBJ1-1; D is unresolved. The TCR originated in a middle-aged man with alopecia areata. Some clones in this sample may be carry-over from other donors' samples. In DNA form, the CDR3 reads TGTGCCAGCAAGGTTGGACGGAACGGGGACACTGAAGCTTTCTTT. Amino acids: CASKVGRNGDTEAFF.